These 10 T cell receptor beta chains were sequenced from one sample in a study of T cells in localized non-small cell lung cancer. Sequencing used immunoSEQ multiplex PCR; TCRdb keeps in-frame clones, though not all of them. Found here are 39,000 or so clones, 65% to 90% of them singletons; the top ten hold roughly 7.5%. The starting material was PBMCs, obtained before any cancer treatment. The receptors were gathered from a man between 40 and 70 years old with stage II lung adenocarcinoma.

The chain couples TRBV7-9 to TRBJ2-2; 10 nucleotides align to TRBD1. This CDR3 has 14 amino acids. The germline V gene encodes CDR1 SEHNR and CDR2 FQNEAQ (reference sequence). With 5 bases clipped from V and 7 bases from J, the junction kept 4 bases outside the gene matches. Here the CDR3 DNA reads TGTGCCAGCAGCATGGGACAGGGGATCGGGGAGCTGTTTTTT. Protein: CASSMGQGIGELFF.

This clone was seen just once. The rearrangement uses TRBV29-1 and TRBJ1-2; no firm D call. CDR1 is SQVTM and CDR2 is ANQGSEA in the germline V gene. Trimming stripped 6 bases from V and 4 bases from J, with 15 bases between. This CDR3 has 13 amino acids. The CDR3 DNA follows: TGCAGCGTGAGTTGGGAGGAAGGCTATGGCTACACCTTC. This encodes CSVSWEEGYGYTF.

This sequence joins TRBV6-6 and TRBJ1-1; D is unresolved. CDR1 is MNHNY, CDR2 SVGAGI, per germline (reference sequence). The CDR3 spans 12 residues. V was clipped by 7 bases and J by 3 bases, with 9 bases between them. The CDR3 reads CASMIGDTEAFF. The CDR3 DNA reads TGTGCCAGCATGATCGGGGACACTGAAGCTTTCTTT.

The rearrangement joins TRBV9 to TRBJ2-7; TRBD1 matches 8 bases. The CDR3 is 13 residues long. V lost 4 bases to trimming and J lost 5 bases; unmatched junction nucleotides: 5. From germline, CDR1 is SGDLS and CDR2 YYNGEE. CDR3 in DNA: TGTGCCAGCAGCCCCCGGACAGGGAACGAGCAGTACTTC. It codes for CASSPRTGNEQYF.

The genes are TRBV2 and TRBJ1-4; D unresolved. CDR1 and CDR2 (germline): SNHLY, FYNNEI. V was cut by 6 bases and J by 6 bases, with 8 bases left in between. The CDR3 spans 12 residues. For the CDR3, the DNA is TGTGCCAGCAGGTCCTTGGATGAAAAACTGTTTTTT. Its protein product is CASRSLDEKLFF.

The rearrangement links TRBV6-1 to TRBJ2-2, with 8 bases aligning to TRBD2. J gave up 0 bases and V 10 bases, and 1 base lay outside the gene matches. This CDR3 comprises 13 residues. Germline assignment: CDR1 MNHNS and CDR2 SASEGT. For the CDR3, the DNA is TGTGCCATCGGGGGGGCGAACACCGGGGAGCTGTTTTTT. This sequence encodes CAIGGANTGELFF.

The CDR3 loop reads CASSEGQTNTGELFF. CDR3 nucleotide sequence: TGTGCCAGTAGTGAAGGACAGACCAACACCGGGGAGCTGTTTTTT. The J gene is TRBJ2-2, the V gene TRBV19; the D gene is possibly TRBD1 (6 bases). Trimming took 5 bases from V and 2 from J, leaving 12 bases between them. CDR3 size: 15 residues. Germline V gives CDR1 LNHDA, CDR2 SQIVND (reference sequence).

The J gene is TRBJ2-7, the V gene TRBV23-1, with TRBD1 identical over 9 bases. TRBV23-1 is placed among ORFs of uncertain function. V shed 0 bases, J shed 0 bases, and the junction held 6 bases outside the gene matches. CDR3 length: 17 residues. CDR3 amino acids: CASSQSAQDRGSYEQYF. Written as DNA, the CDR3 is TGCGCCAGCAGTCAATCGGCCCAGGACAGGGGCTCCTACGAGCAGTACTTC.

The chain combines TRBV19 with TRBJ1-5; the match to TRBD1 covers 8 bases. There are 15 residues in the CDR3. Per the germline V gene, CDR1 is LNHDA and CDR2 is SQIVND (reference sequence). V dropped 3 bases and J dropped 2; count of bases not matched to a gene: 3. The CDR3 nucleotides are TGTGCCAGTAGTATCCAGGGGGCTGGCAATCAGCCCCAGCATTTT. Its protein is CASSIQGAGNQPQHF.

The gene calls are TRBV7-2 and TRBJ2-2, with 8 bases identical to TRBD1. CDR3 length: 15 amino acids. Germline V gene sequence: CDR1 SGHTA, CDR2 FQGNSA. The trim removed 6 bases at V and 1 base at J, leaving 4 bases unmatched. Written as DNA, the CDR3 is TGTGCCAGCAGGAAGGACAGGGAGAACACCGGGGAGCTGTTTTTT. Translated, it gives CASRKDRENTGELFF.